Shown below are 7 T cell receptor beta chains from a single sample sequenced in a study of early T cells in non-severe SARS-CoV-2 infection (dated by TCRdb to the early 2020s). Preparation of the library involved 5' RACE. The reads were generated on a NextSeq 500. TCRdb redid the processing of the public reads, applying fastp at Q25 and MiXCR, and retained in-frame beta chains. Every entry covers one CDR3 protein and lists the most common genes and DNA from its rows. This sample holds tens of thousands of distinct CDR3 sequences; more than 5% were observed only once. 7% to 9.5% of the sample lies in the top ten. The sequencing input was whole blood. The receptors here all came from an adult who was a healthcare worker with PCR-confirmed SARS-CoV-2 infection or an uninfected control (not recorded which).

This clonotype has a count of ten or more. The rearrangement uses TRBV7-9 and TRBJ2-7, with 10 bases identical to TRBD2. The germline V gene encodes CDR1 SEHNR and CDR2 FQNEAQ (reference sequence). V lost 8 bases, J lost 4 bases, and 5 bases stayed unmatched. This CDR3 comprises 13 residues. The CDR3 loop is CASLASGGYEQYF. CDR3 sequence (DNA): TGTGCCAGCTTAGCTAGCGGGGGTTACGAGCAGTACTTC.

This clonotype was picked up many times. This chain connects TRBV19 to TRBJ2-7; D remains unclear. Germline assignment: CDR1 LNHDA and CDR2 SQIVND (reference sequence). The CDR3 totals 13 residues. V shed 7 bases and J shed 7 bases, with 17 bases lying between them. CDR3 protein: CASTLGPIGEQYF. The CDR3 nucleotides are TGTGCCAGTACCCTCGGGCCTATAGGGGAGCAGTACTTC.

This clonotype was recorded many times. CDR3 protein: CASRTENYGYTF. CDR3 nucleotides: TGTGCCAGCCGGACAGAAAACTATGGCTACACCTTC. The chain uses TRBV6-1 and TRBJ1-2; the D gene is possibly TRBD1 (6 bases). The CDR3 has 12 residues. Trimming removed 8 bases from V and 2 bases from J, with 9 bases in between. Germline lookup yields CDR1 MNHNS and CDR2 SASEGT.

On this clonotype itself: Given a much more abundant clone one base away, this may be a read error. The chain is built from TRBV12-3 or TRBV12-4 and TRBJ2-5, with TRBD1 matching 7 bases. This CDR3 spans 16 amino acids. Trimming removed 7 bases from V and 1 base from J; junction bases left unmatched: 12. CDR3: CASTRPEQGSQETQYF. The CDR3 bases are TGTGCCAGCACCAGACCGGAACAGGGGTCCCAAGAGACCCAGTACTTC.

As concerns this clonotype: The germline gene is not matched at one end of the junction; a read error may be the cause. The chain recombines TRBV19 with TRBJ2-7; weak D call: TRBD2 (6 bases). Germline CDR1 and CDR2: LNHDA and SQIVND (reference sequence). The CDR3 length is 17 residues. In DNA form, the CDR3 reads TGTGTCAGTAGTATAAAGGGTCTCCGGGGGACCCCCTACGAGCAGTACTTC. Translating gives CVSSIKGLRGTPYEQYF.

This clonotype was observed at least ten times. The chain has TRBV18 and TRBJ2-1; the D gene is possibly TRBD1 (5 bases). The CDR3 has 16 amino acids. The germline gives CDR1 KGHSH, CDR2 LQKENI. The V end was cut by 3 bases, the J end by 2 bases, with 14 bases between. The CDR3 nucleotides are TGTGCCAGCTCACCTCCAGGGTTATTCCCCTACAATGAGCAGTTCTTC. This sequence encodes CASSPPGLFPYNEQFF.

This clonotype was detected ten times or more. The chain joins TRBV5-5 to TRBJ2-1, with TRBD1 as a possible D gene (6 bases). The CDR3 runs to 15 residues. Trimming removed 4 bases from V and 9 bases from J, with 20 bases in between. The germline CDR1 and CDR2 sequences are SGHKS and YYEKEE (reference sequence). CDR3 in amino acids: CASSLVVGARGEQFF. The CDR3 nucleotides are TGTGCCAGCAGCCTAGTTGTAGGGGCCAGGGGTGAGCAGTTCTTC.